A single T cell receptor (beta chain) is shown here with its context. This CDR3 is built from 16 residues. CDR1 KGHDR and CDR2 SFDVKD come from the germline V gene. Trimming removed 10 bases from V and 1 base from J, with 21 bases in between. Assay used: immunoSEQ multiplex PCR; TCRdb lists only in-frame clones, some missing. Among approximately 250,000 clones, 88% were seen once, and the ten largest hold over 2.5%. The study assigned cohorts using participant-reported clinical history. The data are from a study of blood T cell repertoires in COVID-19. The overall study: Acute and convalescent COVID-19 samples came from the United States, Italy and Spain.

This TCR derives from a woman aged 40 to 50 who had been exposed to COVID-19. Sequenced material: PBMCs or T cells enriched from blood (not recorded which). The chain combines TRBV24-1 with TRBJ1-1; unclear D gene. The CDR3: CATRAGRTLGNTEAFF. DNA of the CDR3: TGTGCCACAAGGGCGGGCAGGACTCTAGGGAACACTGAAGCTTTCTTT.